The rows below give T cell receptor beta chains drawn from one sample of a study of patients and donors after allogeneic stem cell transplantation. TCRdb analysed the RT-PCR reads with MiXCR anew, one entry per CDR3 protein. This sample has approximately 160,000 distinct CDR3 sequences, with 30% found just once. Sequencing was performed on blood, either unsorted or a sorted T cell fraction (not recorded which). These receptors originate from a human donor who was either an allogeneic HSCT recipient or a stem cell or donor lymphocyte infusion donor (not recorded which). It is not recorded whose cells these are; they may come from a transplant donor. Both conserved end residues are part of each CDR3. Each record gives: V gene, J gene, D gene, clone size, CDR3 protein, CDR3 DNA. A D gene is named only where the DNA matches it firmly. Some rows mark clone size as missing; the rest say once, few, many or name a class of expanded clone.

v_call: TRBV7-2; j_call: TRBJ2-5; d_call: -; clone_size: -; cdr3_aa: CASSLGGSEETQYF; cdr3_nt: TGTGCCAGCAGCTTGGGGGGTAGTGAAGAGACCCAGTACTTC
v_call: TRBV3-1; j_call: TRBJ2-3; d_call: -; clone_size: -; cdr3_aa: CASSRGLTQYF; cdr3_nt: TGTGCCAGCAGCCGAGGACTTACGCAGTATTTT
v_call: TRBV29-1; j_call: TRBJ2-5; d_call: -; clone_size: -; cdr3_aa: CSVTTGFGETQYF; cdr3_nt: TGCAGCGTAACAACAGGGTTTGGGGAGACCCAGTACTTC
v_call: TRBV18; j_call: TRBJ1-2; d_call: TRBD1; clone_size: -; cdr3_aa: CASSPPATGGYGYTF; cdr3_nt: TGTGCCAGCTCACCACCGGCGACAGGGGGCTATGGCTACACCTTC
v_call: TRBV20-1; j_call: TRBJ1-5; d_call: -; clone_size: few; cdr3_aa: CSARRVFGPQHF; cdr3_nt: TGCAGTGCTAGGCGGGTTTTCGGGCCCCAGCATTTT
v_call: TRBV9; j_call: TRBJ2-3; d_call: TRBD2; clone_size: -; cdr3_aa: CASSVERASGRSTDTQYF; cdr3_nt: TGTGCCAGCAGCGTAGAGCGGGCTAGCGGACGCAGCACAGATACGCAGTATTTT
v_call: TRBV29-1; j_call: TRBJ2-6; d_call: -; clone_size: -; cdr3_aa: CSVEDFGEPGANVLTF; cdr3_nt: TGCAGCGTTGAAGATTTCGGGGAGCCTGGGGCCAACGTCCTGACTTTC
v_call: TRBV7-9; j_call: TRBJ1-2; d_call: -; clone_size: -; cdr3_aa: CASSLAPGAGKYGYTF; cdr3_nt: TGTGCCAGCAGCTTAGCCCCCGGGGCAGGCAAGTATGGCTACACCTTC
v_call: TRBV12-3/TRBV12-4; j_call: TRBJ1-2; d_call: -; clone_size: few; cdr3_aa: CASTMTVYYGYTF; cdr3_nt: TGTGCCAGCACTATGACAGTATATTATGGCTACACCTTC
v_call: TRBV27; j_call: TRBJ1-2; d_call: -; clone_size: -; cdr3_aa: CASSPGVTVRHYGYTF; cdr3_nt: TGTGCCAGCAGCCCGGGAGTTACCGTTCGGCACTATGGCTACACCTTC
v_call: TRBV4-2; j_call: TRBJ1-4; d_call: -; clone_size: few; cdr3_aa: CASSQDPGPLGEKLFF; cdr3_nt: TGTGCCAGCAGCCAAGACCCCGGGCCTCTGGGGGAAAAACTGTTTTTT
v_call: TRBV12-3/TRBV12-4; j_call: TRBJ2-7; d_call: TRBD2; clone_size: -; cdr3_aa: CASGLGRVSEQYF; cdr3_nt: TGTGCCAGCGGATTGGGGAGGGTCAGCGAGCAGTACTTC
v_call: TRBV20-1; j_call: TRBJ1-1; d_call: -; clone_size: few; cdr3_aa: CSASQMGHPLLNTEAFF; cdr3_nt: TGCAGTGCTTCCCAAATGGGACACCCCCTCCTCAACACTGAAGCTTTCTTT
v_call: TRBV10-3; j_call: TRBJ2-5; d_call: -; clone_size: few; cdr3_aa: CAIKVAGEEEETQYF; cdr3_nt: TGTGCCATCAAAGTAGCAGGGGAGGAGGAAGAGACCCAGTACTTC
v_call: TRBV20-1; j_call: TRBJ2-5; d_call: -; clone_size: -; cdr3_aa: CSARDSLGVETQYF; cdr3_nt: TGCAGTGCTAGAGATTCCTTAGGGGTGGAGACCCAGTACTTC
v_call: TRBV6-5; j_call: TRBJ2-7; d_call: -; clone_size: -; cdr3_aa: CASSYSGTSNYEQYF; cdr3_nt: TGTGCCAGCAGTTACTCCGGGACTTCCAACTACGAGCAGTACTTC
v_call: TRBV12-3/TRBV12-4; j_call: TRBJ1-5; d_call: -; clone_size: once; cdr3_aa: CASSLGTGYSQPQHF; cdr3_nt: TGTGCCAGCAGTTTAGGAACAGGGTACTCTCAGCCCCAGCATTTT
v_call: TRBV5-1; j_call: TRBJ1-4; d_call: TRBD1; clone_size: -; cdr3_aa: CASTTQGGNEKLFF; cdr3_nt: TGCGCCAGCACCACCCAGGGGGGGAATGAAAAACTGTTTTTT
v_call: TRBV4-3; j_call: TRBJ2-3; d_call: TRBD2; clone_size: -; cdr3_aa: CASSPRASGSQSSTDTQYF; cdr3_nt: TGCGCCAGCAGCCCCCGGGCTAGCGGGAGTCAATCTAGCACAGATACGCAGTATTTT
v_call: TRBV28; j_call: TRBJ2-7; d_call: -; clone_size: -; cdr3_aa: CASSTPSSEQYF; cdr3_nt: TGTGCCAGCAGTACCCCTAGCAGCGAGCAGTACTTC
v_call: TRBV7-2; j_call: TRBJ2-3; d_call: -; clone_size: -; cdr3_aa: CASNAQGFSTDTQYF; cdr3_nt: TGTGCCAGCAATGCCCAGGGTTTTAGCACAGATACGCAGTATTTT
v_call: TRBV7-9; j_call: TRBJ2-7; d_call: -; clone_size: -; cdr3_aa: CASSVGRREQYF; cdr3_nt: TGTGCCAGCAGCGTTGGGCGGAGGGAGCAGTACTTC
v_call: TRBV4-3; j_call: TRBJ1-1; d_call: -; clone_size: -; cdr3_aa: CASSQGIGGTEAFF; cdr3_nt: TGCGCCAGCAGCCAAGGAATAGGGGGCACTGAAGCTTTCTTT
v_call: TRBV5-1; j_call: TRBJ2-2; d_call: -; clone_size: few; cdr3_aa: CASSLRVNTGELFF; cdr3_nt: TGCGCCAGCAGCCTCAGGGTAAACACCGGGGAGCTGTTTTTT
v_call: TRBV20-1; j_call: TRBJ1-2; d_call: -; clone_size: few; cdr3_aa: CSATSSADGYTF; cdr3_nt: TGCAGTGCTACCTCATCGGCCGATGGCTACACCTTC
v_call: TRBV12-3/TRBV12-4; j_call: TRBJ2-7; d_call: TRBD1; clone_size: -; cdr3_aa: CASSGQAHYEQYF; cdr3_nt: TGTGCCAGCAGTGGACAGGCGCACTACGAGCAGTACTTC
v_call: TRBV20-1; j_call: TRBJ1-1; d_call: -; clone_size: many; cdr3_aa: CSARDRMGNTEAFF; cdr3_nt: TGCAGTGCTAGAGATAGGATGGGGAACACTGAAGCTTTCTTT
v_call: TRBV6-6; j_call: TRBJ2-4; d_call: TRBD1; clone_size: few; cdr3_aa: CASSYIRGRAKNIQYF; cdr3_nt: TGTGCCAGCAGTTACATCAGGGGGCGAGCCAAAAACATTCAGTACTTC
v_call: TRBV20-1; j_call: TRBJ1-3; d_call: -; clone_size: -; cdr3_aa: CSASGQSNTIYF; cdr3_nt: TGCAGTGCTAGCGGACAGAGTAACACCATATATTTT
v_call: TRBV5-5; j_call: TRBJ1-1; d_call: TRBD1; clone_size: -; cdr3_aa: CASSHGDREAFF; cdr3_nt: TGTGCCAGCAGCCACGGGGACAGAGAAGCTTTCTTT
v_call: TRBV20-1; j_call: TRBJ1-2; d_call: -; clone_size: -; cdr3_aa: CSASGAPIDGYTF; cdr3_nt: TGCAGTGCTAGTGGGGCTCCTATCGATGGTTACACCTTC
v_call: TRBV4-3; j_call: TRBJ2-3; d_call: -; clone_size: few; cdr3_aa: CASSQDTLADTQYF; cdr3_nt: TGCGCCAGCAGCCAAGACACCCTAGCAGATACGCAGTATTTT
v_call: TRBV12-3/TRBV12-4; j_call: TRBJ2-7; d_call: TRBD2; clone_size: -; cdr3_aa: CASSFSGTWRNEQYF; cdr3_nt: TGTGCCAGCAGTTTTAGCGGGACTTGGAGGAACGAGCAGTACTTC
v_call: TRBV6-5; j_call: TRBJ2-5; d_call: -; clone_size: few; cdr3_aa: CASSYSAGSLGETQYF; cdr3_nt: TGTGCCAGCAGTTACTCGGCAGGCTCACTAGGGGAGACCCAGTACTTC
v_call: TRBV6-5; j_call: TRBJ2-7; d_call: -; clone_size: -; cdr3_aa: CASSYSGHVNEQYF; cdr3_nt: TGTGCCAGCAGTTACTCCGGACATGTCAACGAGCAGTACTTC
v_call: TRBV18; j_call: TRBJ2-7; d_call: TRBD1; clone_size: -; cdr3_aa: CASSPDRAKGDYF; cdr3_nt: TGTGCCAGCTCACCGGACAGGGCTAAAGGCGACTACTTC
v_call: TRBV7-9; j_call: TRBJ1-1; d_call: -; clone_size: -; cdr3_aa: CASSSATDLNTEAFF; cdr3_nt: TGTGCCAGCAGCTCCGCGACAGATTTGAACACTGAAGCTTTCTTT
v_call: TRBV29-1; j_call: TRBJ2-3; d_call: TRBD2; clone_size: few; cdr3_aa: CSVGYRGGPTDTQYF; cdr3_nt: TGCAGCGTCGGGTACCGGGGGGGGCCCACAGATACGCAGTATTTT
v_call: TRBV18; j_call: TRBJ1-3; d_call: -; clone_size: few; cdr3_aa: CAGGRPGNTIYF; cdr3_nt: TGTGCCGGAGGACGGCCTGGAAACACCATATATTTT
v_call: TRBV5-1; j_call: TRBJ1-5; d_call: -; clone_size: many; cdr3_aa: CASSPYSNQPQHF; cdr3_nt: TGCGCCAGCAGCCCGTATAGCAATCAGCCCCAGCATTTT
v_call: TRBV2; j_call: TRBJ2-3; d_call: -; clone_size: -; cdr3_aa: CASSEAGTRGDTQYF; cdr3_nt: TGTGCCAGCAGTGAGGCAGGGACCCGAGGAGATACGCAGTATTTT
v_call: TRBV6-1; j_call: TRBJ1-5; d_call: -; clone_size: -; cdr3_aa: CASKWAGAAQPQHF; cdr3_nt: TGTGCCAGCAAATGGGCGGGGGCGGCACAGCCCCAGCATTTT
v_call: TRBV4-3; j_call: TRBJ2-1; d_call: -; clone_size: few; cdr3_aa: CASSQGDQPEWEQFF; cdr3_nt: TGCGCCAGCAGCCAAGGGGACCAACCCGAATGGGAGCAGTTCTTC
v_call: TRBV28; j_call: TRBJ2-7; d_call: -; clone_size: -; cdr3_aa: CASLAAAGTEQYF; cdr3_nt: TGTGCCAGCTTGGCAGCGGCGGGTACCGAGCAGTACTTC